These 2 T cell receptor beta chains share one sample of origin, sequenced in a study of OX40 agonist ivuxolimab in advanced cancers. The assay was immunoSEQ multiplex PCR, and TCRdb's table has in-frame clones only and misses some. The sample carries approximately 32,000 clones, approximately 90% recorded once. Material: CD4+ or CD8+ T cells sorted from blood, obtained in a trial of the OX40 agonist ivuxolimab. These receptor sequences come from an adult with an advanced solid tumor such as melanoma, head and neck, liver or kidney cancer.

The chain combines TRBV27 with TRBJ2-3; TRBD2 matches at 8 bases. Per germline, CDR1 MNHEY and CDR2 SMNVEV (reference sequence). V lost 4 bases, J lost 0 bases, and 3 bases stayed unmatched. The CDR3 runs 15 residues. The CDR3 DNA is TGTGCCAGCAGTTCCAAGCGGGAGAGCACAGATACGCAGTATTTT. Translated: CASSSKRESTDTQYF.

This clone was counted a single time. This chain links TRBV5-5 with TRBJ2-3; 10 nucleotides line up with TRBD2. In germline, CDR1 is SGHKS, CDR2 YYEKEE (reference sequence). The J segment lost 1 base and the V segment lost 2 bases, leaving 13 bases of the junction unmatched. The CDR3 is made up of 19 amino acids. CDR3 DNA sequence: TGTGCCAGCAGCTTTCGTCGGAGTAGCGGGAGGCCCGGCACAGATACGCAGTATTTT. Translation gives CASSFRRSSGRPGTDTQYF.